The clone carrying this T cell receptor (beta chain) occurred a few times. Its antigen is still unknown. V was pared by 4 bases and J by 3 bases, with 7 bases between. Per germline, CDR1 ENHRY and CDR2 SYGVKD. The CDR3 contains 13 residues. Constant-segment-primed 5'RACE gave TCR alpha and TCR beta cDNA libraries with sample barcodes and UMIs. TCRdb re-analysed the 5' RACE reads in MiXCR, keeping a single row per CDR3 protein. The sample yields 400,000 or so distinct CDR3 sequences, about 20% seen once. The record originates from a study of T-cell memory formation after mild COVID-19. As for the study in general: Largely donor-specific TCR clusters were found.

Study-wide results and caveats: Clones contracting day 15 to 85 were balanced CD4/CD8; later expanders leaned CD4+.

The clonotype comes from an adult woman who had mild COVID-19 (a few samples of this study predate the infection). Cell type and time point are not known. This chain uses TRBV10-3 with TRBJ2-1; perhaps D is TRBD1 or TRBD2 (5 bases each). Material: PBMCs or a T cell subset sorted from them (not recorded which). The CDR3, as DNA: TGTGCCATCAGTGGGGGGAACTACAATGAGCAGTTCTTC. Its translation: CAISGGNYNEQFF.